Below, 28 T cell receptor beta chains from the same sample are listed, as sequenced in a study of memory CD4+ T cells and cytomegalovirus serostatus. Libraries were prepared by immunoSEQ multiplex PCR; TCRdb keeps only in-frame clonotypes and omits some of them. The table includes around 45,000 clones, about 80% detected once. Single viable CD3+CD4+CD8-CD45RO+ cells were sorted as the memory CD4+ T cells. The source material was memory CD4+ T cells from blood. The source is an adult in good health and CMV-seronegative.

The chain combines TRBV29-1 with TRBJ2-5, with D uncertain. V was shortened by 4 bases and J by 2 bases, with 11 bases between the two germline ends. Germline CDR1 reads SQVTM; CDR2 reads ANQGSEA. The CDR3 runs to 13 residues. The CDR3 coding sequence is TGCAGCGTTGCGAGGAACCTTCAAGAGACCCAGTACTTC. Its protein is CSVARNLQETQYF.

V usage is TRBV9 and J usage is TRBJ2-1; TRBD2 matches 9 bases. V was pared by 1 base and J by 9 bases, with 8 bases of the junction left unmatched. The CDR3 runs 15 residues. Germline CDR1 SGDLS, CDR2 YYNGEE. The DNA of the CDR3 is TGTGCCAGCAGCGTACAGGGCGGGGGGGCGTCTGAGCAGTTCTTC. This translates into CASSVQGGGASEQFF.

CDR3 nucleotide sequence: TGTGCCACCAGCAGGGAACTAGCGGGGGGGCGGAATGAGCAGTTCTTC. Translated, it gives CATSRELAGGRNEQFF. V gene TRBV15 combines with J gene TRBJ2-1, with 13 nucleotides matching TRBD2. The V and J ends lost 3 bases and 7 bases, in that order; junction bases with no gene match: 6. The CDR3 is 16 residues long. CDR1 and CDR2 from the germline V gene are LNHNV and YYDKDF (reference sequence). Combining the CDR3 with reference TRBV15 and TRBJ2-1 gives the whole variable domain DAMVIQNPRYQVTQFGKPVTLSCSQTLNHNVMYWYQQKSSQAPKLLFHYYDKDFNNEADTPDNFQSRRPNTSFCFLDIRSPGLGDTAMYLCATSRELAGGRNEQFFGPGTRLTVL.

The rearrangement uses TRBV7-2 and TRBJ2-3; 10 bases line up with TRBD2. This CDR3 region has 15 residues. Germline V gene lookup returns CDR1 SGHTA and CDR2 FQGNSA. J gave up 3 bases and V 5 bases, and 5 bases lay outside the gene matches. CDR3 residues: CASSQAGGRTDTQYF. In nucleotides, the CDR3 is TGTGCCAGCAGCCAAGCGGGGGGGCGGACAGATACGCAGTATTTT.

The chain joins TRBV4-1 to TRBJ1-3; TRBD1 aligns across 8 bases. CDR3 length: 17 amino acids. Germline V CDR1 and CDR2: MGHRA, YSYEKL. V was clipped by 5 bases and J by 0 bases; unmatched bases: 9. CDR3 in amino acids: CASSTRPGQASGNTIYF. The CDR3 region has the DNA TGCGCCAGCAGCACTCGACCGGGACAGGCCTCTGGAAACACCATATATTTT.

The CDR3 loop reads CASNIKFGSGANVLTF. For the CDR3, the DNA is TGTGCCAGCAACATCAAATTCGGGTCTGGGGCCAACGTCCTGACTTTC. This chain links TRBV5-6 with TRBJ2-6; unclear D gene. The CDR3 runs to 16 residues. V lost 6 bases, J lost 1 base, and 14 bases lay in between. Germline values: CDR1 SGHDT, CDR2 YYEEEE.

The chain is built from TRBV19 and TRBJ1-5, with TRBD1 matching 7 bases. The germline V gene encodes CDR1 LNHDA and CDR2 SQIVND (reference sequence). With V trimmed by 1 base and J by 2 bases, 17 bases remained unmatched. This CDR3 comprises 20 residues. CDR3 sequence reads: CASSIGRPGQLPIRNQPQHF. The CDR3 DNA reads TGTGCCAGTAGTATAGGAAGACCGGGACAGCTTCCCATACGCAATCAGCCCCAGCATTTT.

This chain uses TRBV29-1 with TRBJ2-7; D is uncertain. The V end lost 2 bases, the J end lost 5 bases, and 13 bases lay between the germline ends. This CDR3 comprises 13 residues. Germline-derived CDR1 and CDR2 are SQVTM and ANQGSEA. DNA of the CDR3: TGCAGCGTTGAATCCAAATCGTTGCACGAGCAGTACTTC. This sequence encodes CSVESKSLHEQYF.

The chain links TRBV14 to TRBJ2-6; possible D gene TRBD1, 6 bases. CDR1 and CDR2 (germline): SGHDN, FVKESK. The CDR3 covers 16 residues. V was clipped by 6 bases and J by 4 bases, with 16 bases between them. The CDR3 loop reads CASSQFTGLGANVLTF. The DNA for the CDR3 is TGTGCCAGCAGTCAATTTACAGGGTTGGGGGCCAACGTCCTGACTTTC.

The rearrangement uses TRBV20-1 and TRBJ1-1, with D possibly TRBD1 on 6 matching bases. V lost 8 bases and J 4 bases, leaving 11 bases between the germline ends. This CDR3 comprises 11 residues. The V gene's germline CDR1 is DFQATT and CDR2 SNEGSKA (reference sequence). This CDR3 is CSPWGATEAFF. The CDR3 DNA follows: TGCAGTCCGTGGGGGGCCACTGAAGCTTTCTTT.

V gene TRBV2 combines with J gene TRBJ1-5; no definite D call. CDR1 is SNHLY and CDR2 is FYNNEI in the germline V gene. V dropped 6 bases and J dropped 1 base, with 16 bases sitting between them. The length of the CDR3 is 16 residues. For the CDR3, the DNA is TGTGCCAGCAGGTCGACGGCTTTCGGCAGCAATCAGCCCCAGCATTTT. Amino acids: CASRSTAFGSNQPQHF.

The genes are TRBV5-8 and TRBJ1-5; 11 nucleotides line up with TRBD1. The CDR3 runs to 15 residues. V was clipped by 5 bases and J by 7 bases; unmatched bases: 8. Germline CDR1 SGHTS, CDR2 YDEGEE. The CDR3 reads CASREGQGVTQPQHF. As DNA, the CDR3 is TGTGCCAGCAGGGAGGGACAGGGGGTAACACAGCCCCAGCATTTT.

The chain carries TRBV25-1 and TRBJ2-3; 7 bases are shared with TRBD1. V lost 5 bases and J lost 4; bases outside the gene matches: 12. The germline V gene has CDR1 MGHDK and CDR2 SYGVNS. This CDR3 has 16 amino acids. The CDR3 sequence is CASSSPLTGFSDTQYF. The DNA of the CDR3 is TGTGCCAGCAGTTCTCCATTGACAGGGTTCTCAGATACGCAGTATTTT.

In DNA, the CDR3 is TGTGCCAGTAGGGACAGGGCGGGGGAAACTGATGGCTACACCTTC. It yields the protein CASRDRAGETDGYTF. The chain has TRBV19 and TRBJ1-2; 8 bases match TRBD1. With V trimmed by 6 bases and J by 6 bases, 12 bases remained unmatched. The length of the CDR3 is 15 residues. The germline V gene encodes CDR1 LNHDA and CDR2 SQIVND (reference sequence). The variable domain in full, with the rest retrieved from reference TRBV19 and TRBJ1-2, is DGGITQSPKYLFRKEGQNVTLSCEQNLNHDAMYWYRQDPGQGLRLIYYSQIVNDFQKGDIAEGYSVSREKKESFPLTVTSAQKNPTAFYLCASRDRAGETDGYTFGSGTRLTVV.

The chain is built from TRBV10-2 and TRBJ2-2, with D tentatively TRBD2 (5 bases). CDR3 length equals 15 residues. Trimming took off 3 bases at V and 5 bases at J, with 13 bases between the two ends. Germline values: CDR1 WSHSY, CDR2 SAAADI. CDR3 amino acids: CASSEWGGGTGELFF. The CDR3 region has the DNA TGCGCCAGCAGTGAATGGGGTGGAGGAACCGGGGAGCTGTTTTTT.

This clone was counted once. The J gene is TRBJ2-3, the V gene TRBV10-1; possibly TRBD1 for D (6 bases). V lost 0 bases to trimming and J lost 1 base, with 11 bases between them. The germline V gene encodes CDR1 WNHNN and CDR2 SYGVQD (reference sequence). The length of the CDR3 is 16 residues. The CDR3 region is CASSESGDTCTDTQYF. The CDR3, as DNA: TGCGCCAGCAGTGAGTCGGGGGACACTTGCACAGATACGCAGTATTTT.

The CDR3 bases are TGTGCCAGCAGTGACGGTGGGAACACTGAAGCTTTCTTT. It yields the protein CASSDGGNTEAFF. The J gene is TRBJ1-1, the V gene TRBV6-1; D remains ambiguous. Germline loops: CDR1 MNHNS, CDR2 SASEGT. CDR3 length: 13 residues. V lost 3 bases, J lost 1 base, and 6 bases lay in between.

This chain links TRBV10-2 with TRBJ2-2; D unclear. The CDR3 has 12 amino acids. V shed 8 bases and J shed 3 bases, with 7 bases lying between them. Germline lookup yields CDR1 WSHSY and CDR2 SAAADI. The chain's CDR3 is CASSWDTGELFF. In DNA form, the CDR3 reads TGCGCCAGCTCATGGGACACCGGGGAGCTGTTTTTT.

J is TRBJ1-2 and V is TRBV7-8, with 11 bases that match TRBD1. The CDR3 spans 15 residues. Germline CDR1 is SGHVS and CDR2 is FQNEAQ. V was pared by 5 bases and J by 8 bases, with 10 bases of the junction left unmatched. In DNA, the CDR3 is TGTGCCAGCAGCCTTTGGACAGGGGGCGCGAGCGGCTACACCTTC. Residues: CASSLWTGGASGYTF. The whole variable domain, filled in from reference TRBV7-8 and TRBJ1-2, reads GAGVSQSPRYKVAKRGQDVALRCDPISGHVSLFWYQQALGQGPEFLTYFQNEAQLDKSGLPSDRFFAERPEGSVSTLKIQRTQQEDSAVYLCASSLWTGGASGYTFGSGTRLTVV.

The chain is built from TRBV7-9 and TRBJ1-5; 7 bases map to TRBD1. Germline CDR1 SEHNR, CDR2 FQNEAQ (reference sequence). The CDR3 extends over 16 amino acids. V shed 5 bases, J shed 5 bases, and the junction held 12 bases outside the gene matches. The CDR3 sequence is CASSPGQSSGDQPQHF. CDR3 DNA sequence: TGTGCCAGCAGCCCGGGACAGTCCAGTGGCGATCAGCCCCAGCATTTT.

The chain employs TRBV5-1 and TRBJ2-7; D uncertain. With 4 bases removed from V and 5 bases from J, the gap between germline ends came to 10 bases. Germline V gives CDR1 SGHRS, CDR2 YFSETQ. The CDR3 is 12 residues long. CDR3 protein: CASSRPGDEQYF. CDR3 bases: TGCGCCAGCAGCCGTCCTGGGGACGAGCAGTACTTC.

V is TRBV19 and J is TRBJ1-5; D is uncertain. Deletions cut 4 bases from V and 5 bases from J, with 12 bases between. CDR3 length: 14 amino acids. Germline V gives CDR1 LNHDA, CDR2 SQIVND (reference sequence). The CDR3 nucleotides read TGTGCCAGTAGTAAGCGACTGGATTATCAGCCCCAGCATTTT. Its protein is CASSKRLDYQPQHF.

The rearrangement links TRBV15 to TRBJ1-2; a possible D gene is TRBD1 (5 bases). Deletions cut 0 bases from V and 4 bases from J, with 12 bases between. The CDR3 extends over 15 amino acids. The germline V gene has CDR1 LNHNV and CDR2 YYDKDF (reference sequence). The CDR3 DNA follows: TGTGCCACCAGCAGAGAAAGGGTTGGGGCCTATGGCTACACCTTC. Protein sequence: CATSRERVGAYGYTF.

This chain links TRBV7-9 with TRBJ1-1, with a possible D match to TRBD1 (6 bases). CDR1 SEHNR and CDR2 FQNEAQ come from the germline V gene (reference sequence). This CDR3 region has 16 residues. Trimming removed 1 base at V and 3 bases at J, with 15 bases between. DNA for the CDR3: TGTGCCAGCAGCTTAGGTCGAACGTCAGGGGACACTGAAGCTTTCTTT. Amino acids: CASSLGRTSGDTEAFF.

This chain joins TRBV6-5 and TRBJ1-2; 10 nucleotides line up with TRBD1. Germline CDR1 and CDR2: MNHEY and SVGAGI. Trimming took 6 bases from V and 6 from J; bases not matched to a gene: 7. The CDR3 contains 14 residues. CDR3 residues: CASRKPGQGHGYTF. The CDR3 DNA is TGTGCCAGCAGAAAACCGGGACAGGGGCATGGCTACACCTTC.

V gene TRBV30 combines with J gene TRBJ1-3; no clear D gene. CDR1 and CDR2 from the germline V gene are GTSNPN and SVGIG (reference sequence). V dropped 0 bases and J dropped 0 bases, with 6 bases sitting between them. The length of the CDR3 is 14 residues. CDR3 DNA sequence: TGTGCCTGGAGTGTTTGGGGCTCTGGAAACACCATATATTTT. It translates to CAWSVWGSGNTIYF. Supplemented by reference TRBV30 and TRBJ1-3, the full variable domain reads SQTIHQWPATLVQPVGSPLSLECTVEGTSNPNLYWYRQAAGRGLQLLFYSVGIGQISSEVPQNLSASRPQDRQFILSSKKLLLSDSGFYLCAWSVWGSGNTIYFGEGSWLTVV.

V gene TRBV11-3 combines with J gene TRBJ2-2; no reliable D call. V was pared by 6 bases and J by 5 bases, with 13 bases between. Germline V gene sequence: CDR1 SGHNT, CDR2 YENEEA. The CDR3 length is 14 residues. The CDR3 nucleotides read TGTGCCAGCAGAAACCACTGGTATACCGGGGAGCTGTTTTTT. Residues: CASRNHWYTGELFF.

This clone was counted a single time. This chain connects TRBV7-2 to TRBJ1-2, with 7 bases lining up with TRBD1. V dropped 4 bases and J dropped 6; count of bases not matched to a gene: 5. The germline V gene has CDR1 SGHTA and CDR2 FQGNSA. The length of the CDR3 is 13 residues. The CDR3 loop reads CASSSAQGDGYTF. In DNA form, the CDR3 reads TGTGCCAGCAGCTCTGCCCAGGGGGATGGCTACACCTTC.